This T cell receptor beta chain was obtained from a study of T cells after yellow fever vaccination (dated by TCRdb to 2018 to 2020). Background for the entire study: The SMART-Seq v4 Ultra Low Input RNA kit was used to prepare libraries from fractions with low cell numbers. Bulk TCR alpha and beta repertoires were sequenced longitudinally to track T-cell clones before and after primary and booster YFV17D yellow fever vaccination. Two healthy male donors, one aged 18 to 29 and one aged 30 to 40 years, were included in the cohort. Blood was collected at multiple timepoints before and after primary and secondary immunization, and bulk PBMC replicates and cell subsets were isolated. General study outcomes and caveats: Most clones expanded after primary vaccination were re-detected after the booster (almost 98% of CD4 and more than 70% of CD8), suggesting broad memory maintenance. Because abundant contaminating clonotypes from the bulk population could be contained in FACS-sorted repertoires, computational filtering was required. The secondary T-cell response was found to be weaker but faster than the primary response, with a peak reached on day 5 rather than on day 15. A small share of clonotypes was detected in both CD4 and CD8 compartments, with the overlap likely arising from convergent recombination. Because the study included only a couple of donors, the extent to which the findings can be generalized is limited.

This clonotype was found a few times. Its antigen remains undetermined. Base qualities are not recorded, but no much larger clone differs from it by a single base. TCR cDNA was synthesized by 5'RACE template switching, which introduced a universal primer site and unique molecular identifiers. Priming of cDNA synthesis was performed from both the TCR alpha and TCR beta constant segments. Library amplification used two PCR steps, and the second PCR step added sample barcodes and sequencing adapters. Libraries were sequenced on Illumina HiSeq 2500 (2x100 bp) or NovaSeq (2x150 bp). The original pipeline was this. Reads were demultiplexed and collapsed into UMI consensus sequences with MIGEC, and V(D)J alignment was performed with MiXCR. Using edgeR on replicate PBMC samples, clonotypes were called vaccine-responding if FDR was below 0.01 and the log2 fold change was above 5 up to day 15. Bulk clonotypes were assigned CD4 or CD8 identity according to which sequenced CD4 or CD8 repertoire held them at higher abundance. Using fastp at Q25 and MiXCR, TCRdb reprocessed the public reads and kept productive beta chains. Every entry covers one CDR3 protein and lists the most common genes and DNA from its rows. TCRdb, not the authors, supplied the V and J calls. Here the sample has roughly 240,000 distinct CDR3 sequences; around 6.7% occur a single time. Approximately 0.99% of the sample comes from the top ten.

Taken with the paper, the label for treatment or condition translates to: live attenuated yellow fever vaccine strain. A standard Ficoll-Paque protocol was used to isolate PBMCs from peripheral blood. Dynabeads CD4 and CD8 positive selection kits were used to isolate CD4 and CD8 T-cell fractions. TriZol was used to extract RNA from bulk PBMCs, from CD4 and CD8 fractions, and from dextramer-positive and dextramer-negative fractions. Taken from cysteine to phenylalanine, the CDR3 has 16 residues. Only CDR3 DNA is held: 48 bases, read in frame from base 1. The CDR1 and CDR2 encoded by the germline V gene (reference sequence) are DFQATT and SNEGSKA. V is trimmed back by 2 bases and J by 1 base, and the junction contains 6 bases that no gene match accounts for.

The V and J segments used are TRBV20-1 and TRBJ2-3; TRBD2 agrees with 10 junctional bases. This receptor was identified in a man aged 30-40 years who received the YFV17D yellow fever vaccine. The sequenced sample was CD4+ T cells sorted from PBMCs, obtained on the day of the yellow fever booster vaccination. The CDR3 sequence is CSARLGTSAGTDTQYF. The DNA sequence is as follows: TGCAGTGCTAGACTCGGGACTAGCGCTGGCACAGATACGCAGTATTTT.